The 12 T cell receptor beta chains reported below all come from one sample, sequenced in a study of blood T cell repertoires in COVID-19. Some clones are missing from TCRdb's copy, which holds only in-frame ones; the method was immunoSEQ multiplex PCR. The sample lists approximately 160,000 clones, 80% to 90% occurring once. What was sequenced was peripheral blood. The receptors come from a woman in her seventies with acute or convalescent COVID-19.

The CDR3 coding sequence is TGTGCCAGCAGCCCAAGACAGGGTTTTTACGAGCAGTACTTC. As protein: CASSPRQGFYEQYF. The rearrangement links TRBV11-2 to TRBJ2-7, with 7 bases fitting TRBD1. The length of the CDR3 is 14 residues. The germline CDR1 and CDR2 sequences are SGHAT and FQNNGV. J lost 4 bases, V lost 5 bases, and 8 bases had no gene match. Full variable domain (rest looked up from reference TRBV11-2 and TRBJ2-7): EAGVAQSPRYKIIEKRQSVAFWCNPISGHATLYWYQQILGQGPKLLIQFQNNGVVDDSQLPKDRFSAERLKGVDSTLKIQPAKLEDSAVYLCASSPRQGFYEQYFGPGTRLTVT.

The V gene is TRBV4-1, the J gene TRBJ2-2; 8 bases fit TRBD1. CDR1 and CDR2 (germline): MGHRA, YSYEKL. V lost 3 bases, J lost 5 bases, and 11 bases stayed unmatched. This CDR3 has 17 amino acids. For the CDR3, the DNA is TGCGCCAGCAGCCACTTTCGTAACACAGGGGGAACCGGGGAGCTGTTTTTT. Translating it yields CASSHFRNTGGTGELFF.

The genes are TRBV19 and TRBJ1-6; 8 bases agree with TRBD1. Germline CDR1 reads LNHDA; CDR2 reads SQIVND (reference sequence). Germline trimming cut 7 bases from V and 10 bases from J; bases unmatched to any gene: 15. The length of the CDR3 is 16 residues. The CDR3 region is CASNSNLWDRRSPLHF. DNA of the CDR3: TGTGCCAGTAATTCAAATTTATGGGACAGGAGATCACCCCTCCACTTT.

The rearrangement uses TRBV7-2 and TRBJ1-2, with D uncertain. This CDR3 has 16 residues. The germline gives CDR1 SGHTA, CDR2 FQGNSA. V lost 2 bases to trimming and J lost 5 bases, with 18 bases between them. Written as DNA, the CDR3 is TGTGCCAGCAGCTTATTTGTTTTGTCCAGCGCTTATGGCTACACCTTC. This codes for CASSLFVLSSAYGYTF.

The V and J genes are TRBV11-2 and TRBJ1-2; tentatively, D is TRBD1 (5 bases). V was clipped by 3 bases and J by 1 base, with 6 bases between them. CDR1 is SGHAT and CDR2 is FQNNGV in the germline V gene. The CDR3 covers 13 residues. The CDR3 region is CASSLTDNYGYTF. Here the CDR3 DNA reads TGTGCCAGCAGCTTGACAGATAACTATGGCTACACCTTC.

Only a few counts were recorded for this clone. The chain links TRBV4-2 to TRBJ2-3; TRBD1 might be the D (5 bases). Germline V gene sequence: CDR1 LGHNA, CDR2 YNFKEQ. Trimming cost V 0 bases and J 1 base, with 14 bases left between them. The CDR3 spans 17 residues. The CDR3 region has the DNA TGTGCCAGCAGCCAAGAATTGTTAGGGGTTGGCACAGATACGCAGTATTTT. Translating gives CASSQELLGVGTDTQYF.

The genes are TRBV6-1 and TRBJ1-6, with D perhaps matching TRBD1 (5 bases). Germline CDR1 reads MNHNS; CDR2 reads SASEGT. This CDR3 has 19 amino acids. The V and J ends lost 3 bases and 2 bases respectively, with 20 bases between them. The CDR3: CASSDGGLGGMTYNSPLHF. The CDR3 nucleotides read TGTGCCAGCAGTGACGGGGGGTTGGGAGGGATGACCTATAATTCACCCCTCCACTTT.

The CDR3 nucleotides are TGCGCCAGCACCTCCGGGACAGCCACAGATACGCAGTATTTT. It codes for CASTSGTATDTQYF. The V call is TRBV5-1, the J call TRBJ2-3, with TRBD1 matching over 7 bases. Trimming took 6 bases from V and 2 from J; bases not matched to a gene: 6. The CDR3 has 14 amino acids. Germline V gives CDR1 SGHRS, CDR2 YFSETQ. Full variable domain (missing parts from reference TRBV5-1 and TRBJ2-3): KAGVTQTPRYLIKTRGQQVTLSCSPISGHRSVSWYQQTPGQGLQFLFEYFSETQRNKGNFPGRFSGRQFSNSRSEMNVSTLELGDSALYLCASTSGTATDTQYFGPGTRLTVL.

V gene TRBV6-5 combines with J gene TRBJ2-1; perhaps TRBD2 as D (5 bases). The CDR3 is made up of 15 amino acids. Trimming shortened V by 7 bases and J by 7 bases, and 20 bases separated the two germline ends. CDR1 MNHEY and CDR2 SVGAGI come from the germline V gene. Written as DNA, the CDR3 is TGTGCCAGCACCTCCGGGGTATATCAAAAGAATGAGCAGTTCTTC. Amino acid sequence: CASTSGVYQKNEQFF.

The V and J genes are TRBV28 and TRBJ2-7; weak D call: TRBD1 (5 bases). The ends were cut back, 6 bases at V and 4 bases at J, with 25 bases in the middle. Germline loops: CDR1 MDHEN, CDR2 SYDVKM. The CDR3 is 17 amino acids. CDR3: CASSDLWYRKTEYEQYF. DNA for the CDR3: TGTGCCAGCAGCGACCTTTGGTACAGGAAAACGGAGTACGAGCAGTACTTC.

This clone was seen a single time. The chain joins TRBV15 to TRBJ2-5, with D possibly TRBD2 on 8 matching bases. Trimming took 3 bases from V and 5 from J, leaving 22 bases between them. Germline lookup yields CDR1 LNHNV and CDR2 YYDKDF (reference sequence). The CDR3 consists of 17 residues. The CDR3: CATSRGLEQGSLETQYF. CDR3 in DNA: TGTGCCACCAGCAGGGGACTAGAACAGGGGTCGCTTGAGACCCAGTACTTC.

V is TRBV7-9 and J is TRBJ2-5, with 9 nucleotides matching TRBD2. Germline V gene lookup returns CDR1 SEHNR and CDR2 FQNEAQ (reference sequence). The CDR3 loop spans 14 amino acids. Trimming took 5 bases from V and 4 from J; bases not matched to a gene: 5. Here the CDR3 reads CASSPNSGGETQYF. In DNA form, the CDR3 reads TGTGCCAGCAGCCCGAATAGCGGGGGAGAGACCCAGTACTTC. The whole variable domain, remainder taken from reference TRBV7-9 and TRBJ2-5, is DTGVSQNPRHKITKRGQNVTFRCDPISEHNRLYWYRQTLGQGPEFLTYFQNEAQLEKSRLLSDRFSAERPKGSFSTLEIQRTEQGDSAMYLCASSPNSGGETQYFGPGTRLLVL.